Shown below are 28 T cell receptor beta chains from a single sample sequenced in a study of blood T cell repertoires in COVID-19. Measured with immunoSEQ multiplex PCR; TCRdb has only the in-frame clones, and not every one. The sample includes fewer than 20,000 clones, 89% of them seen just once. Sequenced material: peripheral blood. All receptors derive from an elderly man with acute or convalescent COVID-19.

This clone has a single count. The genes are TRBV7-2 and TRBJ1-5; D possibly corresponds to TRBD1 (5 bases). In germline, CDR1 is SGHTA, CDR2 FQGNSA. The CDR3 contains 15 residues. V lost 1 base, J lost 6 bases, and 13 bases lay in between. DNA of the CDR3: TGTGCCAGCAGCTTAGTGTCGGGGGTCGGTCAGCCCCAGCATTTT. It is translated as CASSLVSGVGQPQHF.

A single count supports this clone. The V and J genes are TRBV6-5 and TRBJ1-5, with a tentative D call TRBD1 (6 bases). The germline gives CDR1 MNHEY, CDR2 SVGAGI. Between the trimmed V and J ends, which lost 6 bases and 7 bases, there was a span of 13 bases. This CDR3 comprises 13 residues. Here the CDR3 reads CASSGEGGQPQHF. CDR3 bases: TGTGCCAGCAGCGGGGAGGGGGGACAGCCCCAGCATTTT.

The chain recombines TRBV30 with TRBJ2-7; 10 bases agree with TRBD2. CDR3 length: 16 residues. Germline trimming cut 3 bases from V and 3 bases from J; bases unmatched to any gene: 11. CDR1 and CDR2 (germline): GTSNPN, SVGIG (reference sequence). The CDR3 coding sequence is TGTGCCTGGAGCCTCACCGGGACTAGCGACTTCTACGAGCAGTACTTC. Translation gives CAWSLTGTSDFYEQYF. Variable domain in full (rest from reference TRBV30 and TRBJ2-7): SQTIHQWPATLVQPVGSPLSLECTVEGTSNPNLYWYRQAAGRGLQLLFYSVGIGQISSEVPQNLSASRPQDRQFILSSKKLLLSDSGFYLCAWSLTGTSDFYEQYFGPGTRLTVT.

The gene calls are TRBV4-1 and TRBJ2-1; tentatively, D is TRBD1 (7 bases). Germline CDR1 reads MGHRA; CDR2 reads YSYEKL. Trimming stripped 0 bases from V and 6 bases from J, with 15 bases between. The CDR3 spans 16 residues. The CDR3: CASSQETRGVFNEQFF. For the CDR3, the DNA is TGCGCCAGCAGCCAAGAGACCAGGGGGGTTTTCAATGAGCAGTTCTTC.

V and J are TRBV9 and TRBJ1-1; weak D call: TRBD1 (5 bases). CDR3 length: 14 amino acids. In germline, CDR1 is SGDLS, CDR2 YYNGEE. Trimming took off 0 bases at V and 5 bases at J, with 11 bases between the two ends. Here the CDR3 DNA reads TGTGCCAGCAGCGTAGGGGGCGGACGGACTGAAGCTTTCTTT. Residues: CASSVGGGRTEAFF.

The genes are TRBV3-1 (or the pseudogene TRBV3-2) and TRBJ1-1, with D perhaps matching TRBD1 (6 bases). This CDR3 contains 13 residues. The V and J ends lost 2 bases and 10 bases respectively, with 14 bases between them. Germline V gene data show CDR1 as LGHDT and CDR2 as YNNKEL (reference sequence). This CDR3 is CASSQLAGAGAFF. The CDR3 nucleotides read TGTGCCAGCAGCCAATTAGCAGGGGCGGGAGCTTTCTTT.

The chain couples TRBV6-2 or TRBV6-3 to TRBJ1-5, with D possibly TRBD1 on 6 matching bases. Germline values: CDR1 MNHEY, CDR2 SVGEGT. V shed 6 bases and J shed 2 bases, with 14 bases lying between them. The CDR3 is 15 amino acids. The CDR3 loop reads CASSVQGLGNQPQHF. The CDR3 DNA follows: TGTGCCAGCAGCGTACAGGGTTTGGGCAATCAGCCCCAGCATTTT.

CDR3 sequence reads: CATETGVGEQYF. The CDR3, as DNA: TGTGCCACCGAGACAGGGGTGGGCGAGCAGTACTTC. V is TRBV10-3 and J is TRBJ2-7; TRBD1 aligns across 8 bases. The CDR3 has 12 amino acids. CDR1 ENHRY and CDR2 SYGVKD come from the germline V gene. The ends lost 10 bases at V and 6 bases at J; junction bases unmatched: 8.

The CDR3 sequence is CASSGRDIPGLADNEQFF. CDR3 DNA sequence: TGTGCCAGCAGCGGAAGGGACATCCCGGGACTAGCGGACAATGAGCAGTTCTTC. The chain carries TRBV9 and TRBJ2-1; 11 nucleotides match TRBD2. Germline CDR1 is SGDLS and CDR2 is YYNGEE. This CDR3 region has 18 residues. Germline trimming cut 3 bases from V and 5 bases from J; bases unmatched to any gene: 13.

The chain recombines TRBV2 with TRBJ1-6; the D gene is possibly TRBD1 (6 bases). Germline loops: CDR1 SNHLY, CDR2 FYNNEI. The CDR3 runs 15 residues. The V end was cut by 1 base, the J end by 7 bases, with 11 bases between. The CDR3 sequence: CASSEGEGDNSPLHF. CDR3 DNA: TGTGCCAGCAGTGAAGGAGAGGGGGACAATTCACCCCTCCACTTT.

The rearrangement links TRBV12-5 to TRBJ2-3, with D perhaps matching TRBD1 (5 bases). This CDR3 is 14 amino acids long. Trimming removed 6 bases at V and 0 bases at J, with 10 bases between. CDR1 LGHNT and CDR2 FRNRAP come from the germline V gene. The chain's CDR3 is CASGPTASTDTQYF. For the CDR3, the DNA is TGTGCTAGTGGCCCGACAGCAAGCACAGATACGCAGTATTTT.

This chain joins TRBV5-1 and TRBJ1-1; 11 nucleotides line up with TRBD1. The V segment lost 5 bases and the J segment 5 bases; nucleotides outside the gene matches: 11. The germline CDR1 and CDR2 sequences are SGHRS and YFSETQ. The CDR3 runs 16 residues. CDR3 DNA sequence: TGCGCCAGCAGTTTATTCGGACAGGGGGCAAGAACTGAAGCTTTCTTT. Translated: CASSLFGQGARTEAFF.

The V call is TRBV6-1, the J call TRBJ1-6; no reliable D call. Per the germline V gene, CDR1 is MNHNS and CDR2 is SASEGT. V was pared by 1 base and J by 10 bases, with 11 bases between. The CDR3 loop spans 14 amino acids. The CDR3 is CASSEGLKSSPLHF. The CDR3 DNA sequence: TGTGCCAGCAGTGAAGGACTGAAATCCTCACCCCTCCACTTT.

The CDR3 protein is CASSPRQGGISNQPQHF. DNA of the CDR3: TGTGCCAGCAGTCCGAGACAGGGAGGAATAAGCAATCAGCCCCAGCATTTT. This chain connects TRBV6-6 to TRBJ1-5; 7 bases line up with TRBD1. Germline V gene lookup returns CDR1 MNHNY and CDR2 SVGAGI (reference sequence). CDR3 size: 17 residues. The junction had 11 bases not matched to a gene; V was cut back by 5 bases and J by 1 base.

The chain employs TRBV4-1 and TRBJ1-1, with D perhaps TRBD1 (5 bases). The CDR3 length is 14 residues. Germline V lookup: CDR1 MGHRA, CDR2 YSYEKL. Trimming cost V 6 bases and J 2 bases, with 13 bases left between them. CDR3 loop: CASRGATINTEAFF. In DNA form, the CDR3 reads TGCGCCAGCAGAGGGGCCACTATTAACACTGAAGCTTTCTTT.

The rearrangement joins TRBV9 to TRBJ2-2, with a weak D call TRBD1 (6 bases). CDR3 length equals 15 residues. The germline V gene encodes CDR1 SGDLS and CDR2 YYNGEE. V was trimmed by 4 bases and J by 5 bases, leaving 15 bases between them. The CDR3 protein is CASSRDTILTGELFF. The CDR3 nucleotides are TGTGCCAGCAGCAGGGACACCATCCTTACCGGGGAGCTGTTTTTT.

The J gene is TRBJ1-3, the V gene TRBV5-4; D remains ambiguous. V was pared by 0 bases and J by 3 bases, with 7 bases between. The CDR3 loop spans 14 amino acids. CDR1 SGHNT and CDR2 YYREEE come from the germline V gene (reference sequence). CDR3 sequence: CASSLEYSGNTIYF. The CDR3, as DNA: TGTGCCAGCAGCTTGGAGTACAGTGGAAACACCATATATTTT.

The chain recombines TRBV10-3 with TRBJ1-2; D perhaps matches TRBD1 (5 bases). V lost 3 bases and J lost 8, with 10 bases in between. CDR3 length equals 12 residues. Looked up from germline, CDR1 is ENHRY and CDR2 is SYGVKD. CDR3 sequence (DNA): TGTGCCATCAGTGATGTGGGGCGCGGCTACACCTTC. Translation: CAISDVGRGYTF.

The table lists this clone with a count of one. The chain employs TRBV3-1 (or the pseudogene TRBV3-2) and TRBJ1-2; D unclear. The CDR3 is made up of 16 amino acids. In germline, CDR1 is LGHDT, CDR2 YNNKEL (reference sequence). V shed 1 base and J shed 0 bases, with 12 bases lying between them. In nucleotides, the CDR3 is TGTGCCAGCAGCCAAGCAGGCAGCTTAGCTAACTATGGCTACACCTTC. Translation: CASSQAGSLANYGYTF.

V usage is TRBV4-1 and J usage is TRBJ2-1; TRBD1 matches 7 bases. The germline V gene encodes CDR1 MGHRA and CDR2 YSYEKL. The length of the CDR3 is 14 residues. J lost 5 bases, V lost 4 bases, and 5 bases had no gene match. This CDR3 reads CASSRPGQDNEQFF. Written as DNA, the CDR3 is TGCGCCAGCAGCCGGCCTGGACAGGACAATGAGCAGTTCTTC.

V is TRBV5-4 and J is TRBJ1-1; 9 bases fit TRBD1. Germline V CDR1 and CDR2: SGHNT, YYREEE (reference sequence). This CDR3 is 14 amino acids long. Trimming at V came to 4 bases and at J to 6 bases, leaving 7 bases not matched to a gene. CDR3 sequence: CASSLQGAGSEAFF. CDR3 coding DNA: TGTGCCAGCAGCCTACAGGGGGCCGGGTCTGAAGCTTTCTTT.

The V call is TRBV7-2, the J call TRBJ1-1; tentative D call: TRBD1 (5 bases). The germline V gene encodes CDR1 SGHTA and CDR2 FQGNSA. CDR3 length: 14 residues. Trimming took off 5 bases at V and 0 bases at J, with 10 bases between the two ends. CDR3 sequence (DNA): TGTGCCAGCAGCCGGACACCAATGAACACTGAAGCTTTCTTT. Translation gives CASSRTPMNTEAFF.

The V gene is TRBV24-1, the J gene TRBJ1-2, with D perhaps TRBD1 (5 bases). Trimming stripped 5 bases from V and 6 bases from J, with 12 bases between. The CDR3 covers 13 residues. Germline CDR1 reads KGHDR; CDR2 reads SFDVKD. The CDR3 DNA reads as TGTGCCACCAGTGCAACGGGGGTGGATGGCTACACCTTC. Translated, it gives CATSATGVDGYTF.

The CDR3 DNA sequence: TGTGCCAGCAGCTTAATGGGGCTTTTGACGAACACCGGGGAGCTGTTTTTT. Translation gives CASSLMGLLTNTGELFF. This chain joins TRBV7-9 and TRBJ2-2; TRBD1 is a possible D gene (5 bases). Trimming stripped 2 bases from V and 0 bases from J, with 13 bases between. Germline V gene data show CDR1 as SEHNR and CDR2 as FQNEAQ (reference sequence). The CDR3 loop spans 17 amino acids.

This clone was found a few times. The chain uses TRBV5-4 and TRBJ1-5; 7 nucleotides agree with TRBD1. Germline lookup yields CDR1 SGHNT and CDR2 YYREEE (reference sequence). V shed 2 bases, J shed 1 base, and the junction held 0 bases outside the gene matches. The CDR3 sequence is 14 residues long. CDR3 DNA sequence: TGTGCCAGCAGCTTACAGGGGAGCAATCAGCCCCAGCATTTT. This gives the protein CASSLQGSNQPQHF.

This rearrangement joins TRBV5-1 to TRBJ1-2; a possible D gene is TRBD1 (6 bases). V lost 3 bases, J lost 1 base, and 10 bases lay in between. This CDR3 is 14 amino acids long. The V gene's germline CDR1 is SGHRS and CDR2 YFSETQ. CDR3 region: CASSSGQSNYGYTF. As DNA, the CDR3 is TGCGCCAGCAGCTCGGGACAAAGTAACTATGGCTACACCTTC.

This chain links TRBV2 with TRBJ2-7; D perhaps matches TRBD1 (6 bases). The CDR3 extends over 11 amino acids. Germline V CDR1 and CDR2: SNHLY, FYNNEI. The V end lost 6 bases, the J end lost 12 bases, and 15 bases lay between the germline ends. The CDR3 here is CASSGYRDSYF. The CDR3 DNA sequence: TGTGCCAGCAGCGGATACAGGGATTCGTACTTC.

The rearrangement uses TRBV7-9 and TRBJ1-2; D ambiguous. The V end lost 2 bases, the J end lost 2 bases, and 12 bases lay between the germline ends. CDR1 is SEHNR, CDR2 FQNEAQ, per germline (reference sequence). This CDR3 has 15 residues. The CDR3: CASSLSLPGNYGYTF. CDR3 DNA sequence: TGTGCCAGCAGCTTATCACTTCCGGGGAACTATGGCTACACCTTC.